The 24 T cell receptor beta chains given below trace back to one sample, sequenced in a study of blood T cell repertoires in COVID-19. Assay used: immunoSEQ multiplex PCR; TCRdb lists only in-frame clones, some missing. The data hold 80,000 or so clones, with 85% observed a single time. The sample was peripheral blood. Receptors were obtained from a man aged 55 to 70 with COVID-19, enrolled during active disease.

The chain couples TRBV6-5 to TRBJ1-6, with TRBD1 matching over 7 bases. Germline V gene sequence: CDR1 MNHEY, CDR2 SVGAGI. V shed 7 bases, J shed 6 bases, and the junction held 9 bases outside the gene matches. This CDR3 comprises 15 residues. The CDR3 protein is CASTQTGLGNSPLHF. CDR3 nucleotides: TGTGCCAGCACCCAGACAGGGCTGGGTAATTCACCCCTCCACTTT.

This rearrangement joins TRBV3-1 (or the pseudogene TRBV3-2) to TRBJ2-1; 15 nucleotides match TRBD2. The CDR3 extends over 15 amino acids. V lost 4 bases to trimming and J lost 7 bases; unmatched junction nucleotides: 2. CDR1 is LGHDT, CDR2 YNNKEL, per germline (reference sequence). CDR3 region: CASSRGTSGGNEQFF. In DNA, the CDR3 is TGTGCCAGCAGCCGAGGGACTAGCGGGGGGAATGAGCAGTTCTTC.

This chain links TRBV29-1 with TRBJ2-5; the match to TRBD1 covers 10 bases. V lost 8 bases, J lost 5 bases, and 8 bases stayed unmatched. Germline V gene data show CDR1 as SQVTM and CDR2 as ANQGSEA. The CDR3 contains 13 residues. CDR3 residues: CSIRQGAHETQYF. CDR3 in DNA: TGCAGCATTAGACAGGGGGCGCATGAGACCCAGTACTTC.

The chain employs TRBV9 and TRBJ2-7; 7 bases align to TRBD2. CDR1 is SGDLS and CDR2 is YYNGEE in the germline V gene. Trimming removed 0 bases from V and 4 bases from J; junction bases left unmatched: 10. There are 16 residues in the CDR3. The CDR3 protein is CASSVAVGEGLYEQYF. The DNA for the CDR3 is TGTGCCAGCAGCGTAGCTGTGGGGGAGGGCCTTTACGAGCAGTACTTC.

The chain is built from TRBV5-1 and TRBJ2-1; 11 bases fit TRBD2. This CDR3 comprises 16 residues. V lost 1 base and J lost 9; bases outside the gene matches: 9. Germline assignment: CDR1 SGHRS and CDR2 YFSETQ. The CDR3 protein is CASSLSTLAGGPEQFF. For the CDR3, the DNA is TGCGCCAGCAGCTTGTCCACTTTAGCGGGAGGGCCTGAGCAGTTCTTC.

This clone was found a few times. V gene TRBV5-6 combines with J gene TRBJ1-5; 7 bases are a match to TRBD1. Germline V CDR1 and CDR2: SGHDT, YYEEEE. V shed 4 bases, J shed 4 bases, and the junction held 8 bases outside the gene matches. This CDR3 is built from 15 residues. The CDR3 spells CASSAHETGNQPQHF. The CDR3 DNA reads as TGTGCCAGCAGCGCCCATGAGACAGGGAATCAGCCCCAGCATTTT. Full variable domain (outside the CDR3, taken from reference TRBV5-6 and TRBJ1-5): DAGVTQSPTHLIKTRGQQVTLRCSPKSGHDTVSWYQQALGQGPQFIFQYYEEEERQRGNFPDRFSGHQFPNYSSELNVNALLLGDSALYLCASSAHETGNQPQHFGDGTRLSIL.

V is TRBV9 and J is TRBJ1-3; the match to TRBD1 covers 8 bases. Per the germline V gene, CDR1 is SGDLS and CDR2 is YYNGEE. The ends lost 0 bases at V and 5 bases at J; junction bases unmatched: 4. The length of the CDR3 is 15 residues. As DNA, the CDR3 is TGTGCCAGCAGCGTAGAGGGACAGGCTCGAAACACCATATATTTT. Protein: CASSVEGQARNTIYF.

The J gene is TRBJ2-7, the V gene TRBV9; TRBD2 might be the D (5 bases). CDR1 SGDLS and CDR2 YYNGEE come from the germline V gene. The germline V and J ends were trimmed by 0 bases and 3 bases, with 10 bases remaining between them. There are 14 residues in the CDR3. The CDR3 protein is CASSVGGLNYEQYF. The CDR3 DNA sequence: TGTGCCAGCAGCGTAGGAGGGCTAAACTACGAGCAGTACTTC.

The chain recombines TRBV5-1 with TRBJ1-3; tentatively, D is TRBD1 (6 bases). CDR3 length equals 14 residues. V was clipped by 3 bases and J by 9 bases, with 16 bases between them. Germline V gene lookup returns CDR1 SGHRS and CDR2 YFSETQ. This CDR3 reads CASSSHPQGGTIYF. The DNA for the CDR3 is TGCGCCAGCAGCTCACATCCACAGGGCGGCACCATATATTTT.

The chain employs TRBV5-1 and TRBJ2-2; maybe TRBD2 (5 bases). V lost 1 base and J lost 0, with 10 bases in between. The CDR3 is made up of 16 amino acids. Germline V lookup: CDR1 SGHRS, CDR2 YFSETQ. This chain's CDR3 is CASSLMPGANTGELFF. As DNA, the CDR3 is TGCGCCAGCAGCTTGATGCCCGGGGCGAACACCGGGGAGCTGTTTTTT.

The CDR3 DNA sequence: TGTGCCAGCAGCCAATCAGGGGATGGCTACACCTTC. Protein product: CASSQSGDGYTF. This rearrangement joins TRBV16 to TRBJ1-2, with D maybe TRBD1 (5 bases). This CDR3 is 12 amino acids long. From germline, CDR1 is KGHSY and CDR2 FQNENV. V was shortened by 0 bases and J by 6 bases, with 5 bases between the two germline ends.

This clone ranks as medium-sized. This chain connects TRBV15 to TRBJ2-7; TRBD1 matches 9 bases. CDR3 length: 15 amino acids. The ends lost 2 bases at V and 5 bases at J; junction bases unmatched: 7. Germline lookup yields CDR1 LNHNV and CDR2 YYDKDF (reference sequence). The DNA of the CDR3 is TGTGCCACCAGCAGATGGGGACAGGGTTATCACGAGCAGTACTTC. As protein: CATSRWGQGYHEQYF.

V is TRBV2 and J is TRBJ2-5; a weak D match, TRBD1 (7 bases). V lost 4 bases to trimming and J lost 2 bases, with 14 bases between them. The CDR3 has 15 residues. Germline loops: CDR1 SNHLY, CDR2 FYNNEI. This CDR3 reads CASSVGGGGQETQYF. Here the CDR3 DNA reads TGTGCCAGCAGTGTAGGAGGGGGCGGACAAGAGACCCAGTACTTC.

V usage is TRBV5-1 and J usage is TRBJ2-3; 10 nucleotides agree with TRBD2. CDR1 SGHRS and CDR2 YFSETQ come from the germline V gene. The CDR3 is 14 amino acids. Germline trimming cut 0 bases from V and 5 bases from J; bases unmatched to any gene: 0. For the CDR3, the DNA is TGCGCCAGCAGCTTGGGACTAGCGGGAGATACGCAGTATTTT. It codes for CASSLGLAGDTQYF.

J is TRBJ2-3 and V is TRBV5-1; D gene ambiguous. V was clipped by 0 bases and J by 1 base, with 6 bases between them. CDR1 is SGHRS, CDR2 YFSETQ, per germline. The CDR3 totals 14 residues. Here the CDR3 DNA reads TGCGCCAGCAGCTTGGCAGTCGGCACAGATACGCAGTATTTT. Encoded protein: CASSLAVGTDTQYF. Looking up the rest from reference TRBV5-1 and TRBJ2-3 gives the full variable domain: KAGVTQTPRYLIKTRGQQVTLSCSPISGHRSVSWYQQTPGQGLQFLFEYFSETQRNKGNFPGRFSGRQFSNSRSEMNVSTLELGDSALYLCASSLAVGTDTQYFGPGTRLTVL.

This clone was picked up a small number of times. The chain is built from TRBV27 and TRBJ1-1; TRBD1 agrees at 9 bases. V was pared by 5 bases and J by 3 bases, with 4 bases of the junction left unmatched. The CDR3 is 14 amino acids. The germline gives CDR1 MNHEY, CDR2 SMNVEV (reference sequence). The CDR3 DNA sequence: TGTGCCAGCAGTATACGACAGGGGGACACTGAAGCTTTCTTT. Protein: CASSIRQGDTEAFF.

V gene TRBV10-3 combines with J gene TRBJ1-1; possibly TRBD1 for D (6 bases). This CDR3 has 13 residues. Trimming removed 3 bases at V and 6 bases at J, with 11 bases between. Germline CDR1 and CDR2: ENHRY and SYGVKD. Here the CDR3 reads CAISESGGSEAFF. Here the CDR3 DNA reads TGTGCCATCAGTGAATCGGGGGGCTCTGAAGCTTTCTTT.

This chain connects TRBV6-1 to TRBJ2-5; TRBD1 is a possible D gene (5 bases). The germline CDR1 and CDR2 sequences are MNHNS and SASEGT. CDR3 length equals 17 residues. With 1 base removed from V and 3 bases from J, the gap between germline ends came to 18 bases. For the CDR3, the DNA is TGTGCCAGCAGTGAAGAGGGGCGCGGATTTCTGGAAGAGACCCAGTACTTC. Its translation is CASSEEGRGFLEETQYF.

This clone was observed a few times. This chain connects TRBV21-1 to TRBJ2-2; the table's D call TRBD2 went unverified against the DNA. TRBV21-1 is a listed pseudogene. CDR3 size: 21 residues. The CDR3 DNA sequence: TGTGCCAGCAGCTCCCGCTGGGTCAAGCGGGAGGGCCTAAGAATGGCCGGGGAGCTGTTTTTT. It codes for CASSSRWVKREGLRMAGELFF.

The chain combines TRBV19 with TRBJ2-3; TRBD1 matches 8 bases. This CDR3 has 15 residues. Germline V CDR1 and CDR2: LNHDA, SQIVND (reference sequence). The ends lost 5 bases at V and 8 bases at J; junction bases unmatched: 12. CDR3 DNA: TGTGCCAGTAGTTTCGGACAGGGAAATTTAGGTACGCAGTATTTT. It encodes CASSFGQGNLGTQYF.

The chain joins TRBV5-1 to TRBJ1-4; 7 bases are a match to TRBD1. The CDR3 is 15 residues long. Germline V gene data show CDR1 as SGHRS and CDR2 as YFSETQ. V was pared by 2 bases and J by 7 bases, with 8 bases of the junction left unmatched. The CDR3 loop reads CASSFHRGKSEKLFF. CDR3 coding DNA: TGCGCCAGCAGCTTCCACAGGGGAAAGAGTGAAAAACTGTTTTTT.

This chain connects TRBV12-3 or TRBV12-4 to TRBJ2-1; the D is unclear. This CDR3 region has 12 residues. Trimming shortened V by 5 bases and J by 6 bases, and 8 bases separated the two germline ends. CDR3 nucleotide sequence: TGTGCCAGCAGTCAAAACAGCAATGAGCAGTTCTTC. Translating it yields CASSQNSNEQFF.

Only one count was recorded for this clone. The genes are TRBV9 and TRBJ2-3; the match to TRBD2 covers 12 bases. CDR1 is SGDLS and CDR2 is YYNGEE in the germline V gene. The CDR3 loop spans 16 amino acids. The V gene end was trimmed by 0 bases and the J gene end by 2 bases; junction bases not matched to a gene: 1. Here the CDR3 DNA reads TGTGCCAGCAGCGTAGGGACTAGCGGGAACACAGATACGCAGTATTTT. The encoded protein is CASSVGTSGNTDTQYF.

The chain has TRBV14 and TRBJ1-2, with unresolved D. Germline-derived CDR1 and CDR2 are SGHDN and FVKESK. The V end was cut by 3 bases, the J end by 2 bases, with 10 bases between. There are 14 residues in the CDR3. The CDR3 nucleotides read TGTGCCAGCAGCCACCAGACAAGAAACTATGGCTACACCTTC. Amino acid sequence: CASSHQTRNYGYTF.